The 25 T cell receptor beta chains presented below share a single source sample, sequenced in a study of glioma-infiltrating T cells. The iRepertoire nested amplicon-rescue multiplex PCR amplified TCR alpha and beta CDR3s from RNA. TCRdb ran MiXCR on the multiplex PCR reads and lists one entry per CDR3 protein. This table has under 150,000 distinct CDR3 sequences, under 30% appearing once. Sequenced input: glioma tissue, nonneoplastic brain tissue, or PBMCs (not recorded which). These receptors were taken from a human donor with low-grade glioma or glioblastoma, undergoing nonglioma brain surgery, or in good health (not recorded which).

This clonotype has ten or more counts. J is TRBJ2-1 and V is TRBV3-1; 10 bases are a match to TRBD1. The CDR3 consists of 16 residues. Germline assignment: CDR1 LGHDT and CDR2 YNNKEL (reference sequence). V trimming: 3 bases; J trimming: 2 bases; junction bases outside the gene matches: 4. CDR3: CASSQGTGAPYNEQFF. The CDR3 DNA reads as TGTGCCAGCAGCCAGGGGACAGGGGCTCCCTACAATGAGCAGTTCTTC.

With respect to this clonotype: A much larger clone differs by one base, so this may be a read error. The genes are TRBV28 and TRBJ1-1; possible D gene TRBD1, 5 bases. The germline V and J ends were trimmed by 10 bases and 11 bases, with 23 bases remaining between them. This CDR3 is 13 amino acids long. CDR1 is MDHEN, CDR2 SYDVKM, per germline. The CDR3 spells CAISFNEQAAAFF. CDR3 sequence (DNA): TGTGCCATCAGCTTCAACGAACAGGCCGCCGCTTTCTTT.

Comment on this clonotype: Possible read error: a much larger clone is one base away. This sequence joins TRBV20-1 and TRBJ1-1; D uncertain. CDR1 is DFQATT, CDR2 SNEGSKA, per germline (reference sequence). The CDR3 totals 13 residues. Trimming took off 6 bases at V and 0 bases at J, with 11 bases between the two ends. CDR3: CSAGRSMNTEAFF. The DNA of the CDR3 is TGCAGTGCCGGGAGGTCTATGAACACTGAAGCTTTCTTT.

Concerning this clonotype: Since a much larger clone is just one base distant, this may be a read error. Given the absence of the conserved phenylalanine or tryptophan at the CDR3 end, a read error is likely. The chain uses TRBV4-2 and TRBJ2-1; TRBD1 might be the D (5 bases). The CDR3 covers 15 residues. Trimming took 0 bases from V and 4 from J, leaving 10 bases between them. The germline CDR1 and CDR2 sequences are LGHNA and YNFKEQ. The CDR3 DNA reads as TGTGCCAGCAGCCAAGACGGGCAGGGTTACAATGAGCAGTTCCTC. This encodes CASSQDGQGYNEQFL.

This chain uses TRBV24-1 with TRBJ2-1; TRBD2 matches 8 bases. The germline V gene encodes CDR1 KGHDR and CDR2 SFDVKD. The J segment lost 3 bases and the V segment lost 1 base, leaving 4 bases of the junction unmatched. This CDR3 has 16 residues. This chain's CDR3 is CATSDFGGGHYNEQFF. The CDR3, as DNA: TGTGCCACCAGTGATTTCGGGGGGGGCCACTACAATGAGCAGTTCTTC.

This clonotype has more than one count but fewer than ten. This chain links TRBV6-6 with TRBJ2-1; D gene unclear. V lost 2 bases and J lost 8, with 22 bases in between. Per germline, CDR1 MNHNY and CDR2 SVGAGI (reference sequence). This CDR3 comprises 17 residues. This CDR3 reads CASSYGPWGSRIDEQFF. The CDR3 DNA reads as TGTGCCAGCAGTTACGGGCCCTGGGGTAGTCGTATCGATGAGCAGTTCTTC.

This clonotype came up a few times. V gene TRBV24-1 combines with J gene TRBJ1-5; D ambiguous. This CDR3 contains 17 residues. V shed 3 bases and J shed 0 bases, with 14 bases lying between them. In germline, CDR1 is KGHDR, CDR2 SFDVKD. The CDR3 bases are TGTGCCACCAGTGATAGTCAGCAGGCCTATAGCAATCAGCCCCAGCATTTT. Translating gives CATSDSQQAYSNQPQHF.

The CDR3 here is CASSELVAGDLHGEQFF. The CDR3, as DNA: TGCGCCAGCAGTGAGTTAGTAGCGGGGGATTTACATGGTGAGCAGTTCTTC. This chain connects TRBV10-2 to TRBJ2-1, with 9 bases identical to TRBD2. V gave up 1 base and J gave up 9 bases; unmatched junction bases: 13. Germline V CDR1 and CDR2: WSHSY, SAAADI. The CDR3 extends over 17 amino acids.

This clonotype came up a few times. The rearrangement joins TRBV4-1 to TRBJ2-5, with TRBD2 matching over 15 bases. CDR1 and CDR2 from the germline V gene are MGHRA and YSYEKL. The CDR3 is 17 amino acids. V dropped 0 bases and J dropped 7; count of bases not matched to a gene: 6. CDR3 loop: CASSQEGGGLAGGTQYF. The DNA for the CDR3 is TGCGCCAGCAGCCAAGAAGGCGGGGGACTAGCGGGGGGGACCCAGTACTTC.

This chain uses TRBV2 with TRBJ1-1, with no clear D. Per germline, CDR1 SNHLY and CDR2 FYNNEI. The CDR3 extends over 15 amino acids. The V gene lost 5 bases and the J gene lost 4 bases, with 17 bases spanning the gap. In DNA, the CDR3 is TGTGCCAGCAGTCCTCGCAGGCCAGTGGGCACTGAAGCTTTCTTT. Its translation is CASSPRRPVGTEAFF. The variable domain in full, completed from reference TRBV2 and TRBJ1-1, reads EPEVTQTPSHQVTQMGQEVILRCVPISNHLYFYWYRQILGQKVEFLVSFYNNEISEKSEIFDDQFSVERPDGSNFTLKIRSTKLEDSAMYFCASSPRRPVGTEAFFGQGTRLTVV.

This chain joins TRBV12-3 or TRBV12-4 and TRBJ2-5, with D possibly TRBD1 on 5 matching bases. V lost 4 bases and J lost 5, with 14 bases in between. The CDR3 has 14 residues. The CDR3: CASSWSQVRETQYF. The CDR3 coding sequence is TGTGCCAGCAGTTGGTCACAGGTCCGGGAGACCCAGTACTTC.

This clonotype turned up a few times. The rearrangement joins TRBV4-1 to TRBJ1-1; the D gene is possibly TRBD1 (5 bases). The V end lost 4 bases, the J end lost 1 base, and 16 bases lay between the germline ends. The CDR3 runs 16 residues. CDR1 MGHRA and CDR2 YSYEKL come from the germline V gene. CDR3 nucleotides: TGCGCCAGCAGCCTCGCGCCGGGGGTAGGGAACACTGAAGCTTTCTTT. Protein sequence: CASSLAPGVGNTEAFF.

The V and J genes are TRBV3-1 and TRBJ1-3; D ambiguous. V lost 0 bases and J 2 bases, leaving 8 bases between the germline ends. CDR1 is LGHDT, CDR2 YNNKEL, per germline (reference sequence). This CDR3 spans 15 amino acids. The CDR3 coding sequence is TGTGCCAGCAGCCAAGATCTGAATGCTGGAAACACCATATATTTT. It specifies CASSQDLNAGNTIYF.

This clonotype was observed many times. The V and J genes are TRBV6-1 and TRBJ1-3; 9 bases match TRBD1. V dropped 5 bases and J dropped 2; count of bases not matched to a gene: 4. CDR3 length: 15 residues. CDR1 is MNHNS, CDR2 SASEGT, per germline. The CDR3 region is CASSPRTGAGNTIYF. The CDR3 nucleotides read TGTGCCAGCAGTCCCCGGACAGGGGCTGGAAACACCATATATTTT.

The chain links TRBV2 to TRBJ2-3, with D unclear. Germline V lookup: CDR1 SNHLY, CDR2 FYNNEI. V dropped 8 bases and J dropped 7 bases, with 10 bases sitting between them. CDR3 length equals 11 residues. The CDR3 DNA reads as TGTGCCAGCTTTCCTGGAAATACGCAGTATTTT. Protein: CASFPGNTQYF. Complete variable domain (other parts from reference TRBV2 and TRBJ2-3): EPEVTQTPSHQVTQMGQEVILRCVPISNHLYFYWYRQILGQKVEFLVSFYNNEISEKSEIFDDQFSVERPDGSNFTLKIRSTKLEDSAMYFCASFPGNTQYFGPGTRLTVL.

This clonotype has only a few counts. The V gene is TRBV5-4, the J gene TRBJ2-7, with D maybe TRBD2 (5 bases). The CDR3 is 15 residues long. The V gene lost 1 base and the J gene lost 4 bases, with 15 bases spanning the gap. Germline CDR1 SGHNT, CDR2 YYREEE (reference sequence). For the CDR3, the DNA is TGTGCCAGCAGCTTGACGGGAAAAGGAGTGTACGAGCAGTACGTC. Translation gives CASSLTGKGVYEQYV.

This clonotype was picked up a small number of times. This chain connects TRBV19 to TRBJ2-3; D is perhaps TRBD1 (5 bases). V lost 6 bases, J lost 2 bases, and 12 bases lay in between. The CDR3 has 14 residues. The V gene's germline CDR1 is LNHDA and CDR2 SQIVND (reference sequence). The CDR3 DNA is TGTGCCAGTAGACAGGCTATTCCCACAGATACGCAGTATTTT. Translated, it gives CASRQAIPTDTQYF. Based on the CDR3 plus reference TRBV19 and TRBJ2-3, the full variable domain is DGGITQSPKYLFRKEGQNVTLSCEQNLNHDAMYWYRQDPGQGLRLIYYSQIVNDFQKGDIAEGYSVSREKKESFPLTVTSAQKNPTAFYLCASRQAIPTDTQYFGPGTRLTVL.

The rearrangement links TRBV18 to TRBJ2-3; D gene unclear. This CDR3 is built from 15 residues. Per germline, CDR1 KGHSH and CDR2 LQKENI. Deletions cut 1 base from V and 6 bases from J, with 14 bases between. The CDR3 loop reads CASSPLGTFGDTQYF. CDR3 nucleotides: TGTGCCAGCTCACCACTGGGAACCTTCGGGGATACGCAGTATTTT.

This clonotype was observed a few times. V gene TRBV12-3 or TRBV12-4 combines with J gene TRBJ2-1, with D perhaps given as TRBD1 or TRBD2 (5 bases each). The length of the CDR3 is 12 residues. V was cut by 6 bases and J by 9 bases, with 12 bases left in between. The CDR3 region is CASRREGSEQFF. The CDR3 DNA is TGTGCCAGCAGGCGTGAGGGGAGTGAGCAGTTCTTC.

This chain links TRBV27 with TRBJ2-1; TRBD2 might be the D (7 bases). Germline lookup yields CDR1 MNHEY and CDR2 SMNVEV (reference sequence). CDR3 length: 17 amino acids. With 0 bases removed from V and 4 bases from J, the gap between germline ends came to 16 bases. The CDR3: CASSLSGGARGYNEQFF. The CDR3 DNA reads TGTGCCAGCAGTTTATCAGGGGGGGCCAGGGGATACAATGAGCAGTTCTTC.

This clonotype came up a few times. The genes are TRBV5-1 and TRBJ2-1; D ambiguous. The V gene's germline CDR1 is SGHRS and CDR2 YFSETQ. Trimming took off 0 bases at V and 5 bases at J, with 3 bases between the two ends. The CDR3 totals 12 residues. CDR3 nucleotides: TGCGCCAGCAGCTTGGTGGACAATGAGCAGTTCTTC. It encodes CASSLVDNEQFF.

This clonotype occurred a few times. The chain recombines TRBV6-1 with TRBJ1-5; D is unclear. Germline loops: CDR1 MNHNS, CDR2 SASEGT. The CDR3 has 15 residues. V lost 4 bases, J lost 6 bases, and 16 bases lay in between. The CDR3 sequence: CASSADHSAIQPQHF. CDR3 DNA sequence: TGTGCCAGCAGTGCTGATCACTCGGCGATTCAGCCCCAGCATTTT.

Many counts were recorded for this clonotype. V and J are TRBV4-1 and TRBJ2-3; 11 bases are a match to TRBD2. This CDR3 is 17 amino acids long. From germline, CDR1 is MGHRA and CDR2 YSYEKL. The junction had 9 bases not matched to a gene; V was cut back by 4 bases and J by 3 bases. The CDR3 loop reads CASSLAGGRIVTDTQYF. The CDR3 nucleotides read TGCGCCAGCAGCCTAGCGGGGGGGCGTATAGTAACAGATACGCAGTATTTT.

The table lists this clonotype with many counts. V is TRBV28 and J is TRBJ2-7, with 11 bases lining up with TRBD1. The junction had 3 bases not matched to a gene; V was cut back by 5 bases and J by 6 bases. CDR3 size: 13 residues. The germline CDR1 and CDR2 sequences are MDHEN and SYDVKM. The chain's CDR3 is CASSRTGGFEQYV. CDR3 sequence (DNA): TGTGCCAGCAGTAGGACAGGGGGCTTCGAGCAGTACGTC.

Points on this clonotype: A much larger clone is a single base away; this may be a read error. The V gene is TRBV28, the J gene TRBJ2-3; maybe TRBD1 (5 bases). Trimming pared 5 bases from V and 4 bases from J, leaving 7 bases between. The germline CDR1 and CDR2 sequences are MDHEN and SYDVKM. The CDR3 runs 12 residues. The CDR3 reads CASSMTADTQYF. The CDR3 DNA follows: TGTGCCAGCAGTATGACAGCAGATACGCAGTATTTT.